What follows is one TCR beta chain and its context. This clone is a singleton in its sample. Its target antigen remains unknown. Base qualities are missing; no much larger clone stands one base away. The trial excluded patients who had a history of autoimmune disease or who were on systemic immunosuppression. Peripheral blood for TCR sequencing was collected from all dose cohorts at baseline, on cycle 4 day 1, and on cycle 7 day 1. Samples came from an open-label, multicenter, first-in-human phase I dose-escalation trial of ivuxolimab. Adults with locally advanced or metastatic melanoma, renal cell carcinoma, hepatocellular carcinoma or head and neck squamous cell carcinoma were enrolled in the trial. CD4+ and CD8+ T cells were sorted separately from peripheral blood before TCR sequencing. Trimming leaves V shorter by 6 bases and J shorter by 2 bases, with the junction holding 3 bases beyond the gene matches. The germline V gene (reference sequence) yields LNHDA for CDR1 and SQIVND for CDR2. The CDR3 starts with the cysteine, ends with the phenylalanine, and has 14 residues. Only the CDR3 region is kept as DNA, spanning 42 bases read in frame from base 1.

Genomic DNA was isolated from the sorted cells so that the TCRbeta CDR3 region could be sequenced. TCRbeta CDR3 regions were sequenced using the immunoSEQ Assay. TCRdb limited this immuneACCESS table to in-frame rearrangements with V and J called. A share of clones is missing; checked studies link under half to unresolved V genes, and the rest is unexplained. The sample table records roughly 40,000 clones; roughly 82% of these occur just once. The ten largest clonotypes hold around 2% of the sample. The data were obtained in a study of OX40 agonist ivuxolimab in advanced cancers. Regarding the complete study: Ivuxolimab was an agonistic, fully human IgG2 monoclonal antibody directed against OX40 (CD134), a costimulatory receptor. The paper covers the monotherapy dose-escalation part of the phase I ivuxolimab trial, which included N ≈ 50 patients. Partial responses occurred in three dose-escalation patients, of whom one had hepatocellular carcinoma and two had cutaneous melanoma. The purpose of peripheral TCRbeta sequencing was to test whether ivuxolimab changed TCR sequence diversity and led to clonal T-cell expansion. Patients were allowed to have had prior anti-PD-1, anti-PD-L1 or anti-CTLA-4 therapy, and 40% of the dose-escalation patients had been treated with checkpoint inhibitors. Intravenous ivuxolimab was administered to patients every 2 weeks at six dose levels: 0.01, 0.1, 0.3, 1.5, 3 and 10 mg/kg. In the dose-escalation cohort, 82.7% of patients were male, and the mean age was approximately 60 years, with a range of 23 to 79. Of the approximately 50 dose-escalation patients, hepatocellular carcinoma was present in around 20, melanoma in roughly 15, renal cell carcinoma in 9 and head and neck cancer in 9.

Paper-wide results and their limitations: Partial responders in the 0.1-3.0 mg/kg groups had among the lowest normalized peripheral clonal expansion, especially among CD8+ T cells. At doses of 0.1 to 3.0 mg/kg, clonal expansion of both CD4+ and CD8+ T cells in blood was seen between baseline and week 6. Low levels of normalized T-cell clonal expansion were also seen in some patients who did not respond. After ivuxolimab, CD8+ T cells had more expanded clones than CD4+ T cells on average. Antigen specificity was not determined for the clonally expanded peripheral T cells.

The origin of this receptor is an adult with an advanced solid tumor such as melanoma, head and neck, liver or kidney cancer. The sequences come from CD4+ or CD8+ T cells sorted from blood, collected in a trial of the OX40 agonist ivuxolimab. The chain joins TRBV19 to TRBJ1-3, and TRBD1 aligns with 8 junction nucleotides. In nucleotide form, the sequence is TGTGCCAGTAGAAAACAGGGGGCTGGAAACACCATATATTTT. This yields the protein CASRKQGAGNTIYF.